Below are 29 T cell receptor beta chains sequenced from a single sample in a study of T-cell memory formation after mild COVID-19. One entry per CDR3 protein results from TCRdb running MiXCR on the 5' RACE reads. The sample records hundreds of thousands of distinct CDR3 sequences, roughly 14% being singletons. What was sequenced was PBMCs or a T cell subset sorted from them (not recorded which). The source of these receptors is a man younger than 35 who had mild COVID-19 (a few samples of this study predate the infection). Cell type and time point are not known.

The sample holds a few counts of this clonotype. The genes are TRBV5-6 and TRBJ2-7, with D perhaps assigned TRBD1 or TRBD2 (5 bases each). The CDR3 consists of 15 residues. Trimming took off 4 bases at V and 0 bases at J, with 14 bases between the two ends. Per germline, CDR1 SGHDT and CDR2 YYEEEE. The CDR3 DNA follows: TGTGCCAGCAGCACCGGGACCCGGTACTCCTACGAGCAGTACGTC. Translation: CASSTGTRYSYEQYV.

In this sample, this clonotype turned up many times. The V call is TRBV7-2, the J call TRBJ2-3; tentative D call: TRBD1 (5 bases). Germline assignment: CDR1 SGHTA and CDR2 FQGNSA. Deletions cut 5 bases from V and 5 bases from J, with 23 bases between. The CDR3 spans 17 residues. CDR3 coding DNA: TGTGCCAGCAGCACTACTGGAGTCAGGGTATCAGTAGATACGCAGTATTTT. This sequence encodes CASSTTGVRVSVDTQYF.

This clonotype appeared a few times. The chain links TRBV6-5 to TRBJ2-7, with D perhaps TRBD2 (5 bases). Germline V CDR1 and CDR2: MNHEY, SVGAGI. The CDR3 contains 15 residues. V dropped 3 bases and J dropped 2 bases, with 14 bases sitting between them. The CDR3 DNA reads TGTGCCAGCAGTTATCGCCGGGGTGGGGCCTACGAGCAGTACGTC. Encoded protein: CASSYRRGGAYEQYV.

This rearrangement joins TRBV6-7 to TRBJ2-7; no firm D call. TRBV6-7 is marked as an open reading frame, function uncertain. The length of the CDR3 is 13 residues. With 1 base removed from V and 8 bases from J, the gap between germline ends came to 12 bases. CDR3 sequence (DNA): TGTGCCAGCAGTTACTTGGCCGACCCTAAGCAGTACGTC. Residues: CASSYLADPKQYV.

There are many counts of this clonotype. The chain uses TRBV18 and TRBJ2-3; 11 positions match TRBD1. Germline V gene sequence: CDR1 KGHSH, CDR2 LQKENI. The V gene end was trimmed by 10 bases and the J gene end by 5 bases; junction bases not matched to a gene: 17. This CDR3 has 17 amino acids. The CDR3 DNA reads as TGTGCCACCTCCGGAATTGGACAGGGGGCCCGAGGAGATACGCAGTATTTT. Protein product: CATSGIGQGARGDTQYF.

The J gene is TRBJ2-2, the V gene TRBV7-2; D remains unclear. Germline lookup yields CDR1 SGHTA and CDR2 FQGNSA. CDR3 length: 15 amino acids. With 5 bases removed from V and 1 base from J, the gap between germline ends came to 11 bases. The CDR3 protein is CASSPWILNTGELFF. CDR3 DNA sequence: TGTGCCAGCAGCCCCTGGATACTGAACACCGGGGAGCTGTTTTTT.

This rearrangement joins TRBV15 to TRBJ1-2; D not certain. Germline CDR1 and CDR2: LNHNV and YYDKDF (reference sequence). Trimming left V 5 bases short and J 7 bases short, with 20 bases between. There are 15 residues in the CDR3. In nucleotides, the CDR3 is TGTGCCACCAGCCCGTCAAGGGATTCCTTGGGTGGCTACACCTTC. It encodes CATSPSRDSLGGYTF.

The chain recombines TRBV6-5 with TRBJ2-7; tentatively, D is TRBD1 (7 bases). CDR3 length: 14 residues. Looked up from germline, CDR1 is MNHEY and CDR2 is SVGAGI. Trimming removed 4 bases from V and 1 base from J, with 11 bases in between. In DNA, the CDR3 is TGTGCCAGCAGTTCCAGGGGGGCTTCCTACGAGCAGTACGTC. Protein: CASSSRGASYEQYV.

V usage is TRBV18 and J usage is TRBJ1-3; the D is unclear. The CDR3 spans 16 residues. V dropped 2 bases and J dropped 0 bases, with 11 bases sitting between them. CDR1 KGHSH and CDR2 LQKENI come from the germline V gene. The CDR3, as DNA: TGTGCCAGCTCACCAGCAGGAACTAGCTCTGGAAACACCATATATTTT. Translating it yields CASSPAGTSSGNTIYF.

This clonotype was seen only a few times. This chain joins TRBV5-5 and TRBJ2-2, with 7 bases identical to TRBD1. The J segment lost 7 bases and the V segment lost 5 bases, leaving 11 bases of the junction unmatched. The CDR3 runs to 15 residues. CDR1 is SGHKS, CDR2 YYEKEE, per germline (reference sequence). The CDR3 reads CASRSLQGRNGELFF. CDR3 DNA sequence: TGTGCCAGCAGAAGCCTACAGGGGCGGAACGGGGAGCTGTTTTTT.

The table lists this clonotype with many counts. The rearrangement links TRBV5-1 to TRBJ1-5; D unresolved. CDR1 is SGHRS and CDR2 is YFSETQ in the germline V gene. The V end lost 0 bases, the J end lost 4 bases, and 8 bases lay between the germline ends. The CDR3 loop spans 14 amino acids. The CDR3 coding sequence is TGCGCCAGCAGCTTGGTGGCGGGGAATCAGCCCCAGCATTTT. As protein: CASSLVAGNQPQHF. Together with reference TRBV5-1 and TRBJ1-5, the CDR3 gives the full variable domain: KAGVTQTPRYLIKTRGQQVTLSCSPISGHRSVSWYQQTPGQGLQFLFEYFSETQRNKGNFPGRFSGRQFSNSRSEMNVSTLELGDSALYLCASSLVAGNQPQHFGDGTRLSIL.

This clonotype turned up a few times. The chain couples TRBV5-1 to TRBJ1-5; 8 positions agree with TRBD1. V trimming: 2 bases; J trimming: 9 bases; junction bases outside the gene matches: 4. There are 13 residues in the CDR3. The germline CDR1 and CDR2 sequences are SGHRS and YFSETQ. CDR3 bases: TGCGCCAGCAGCTTAACAGGGGGACGGCCCCAGCATTTT. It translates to CASSLTGGRPQHF.

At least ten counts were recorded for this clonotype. The DNA for the CDR3 is TGCGCCAGCAGCTTGCAGCTAGCCTCAGATACGCAGTATTTT. Translating it yields CASSLQLASDTQYF. The chain uses TRBV5-1 and TRBJ2-3; tentative D call: TRBD2 (5 bases). The CDR3 loop spans 14 amino acids. Germline V CDR1 and CDR2: SGHRS, YFSETQ. Trimming took 1 base from V and 4 from J, leaving 10 bases between them.

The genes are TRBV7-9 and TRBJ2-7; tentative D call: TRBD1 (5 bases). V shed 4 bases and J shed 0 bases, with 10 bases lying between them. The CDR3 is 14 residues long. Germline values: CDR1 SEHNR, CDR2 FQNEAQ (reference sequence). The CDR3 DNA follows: TGTGCCAGCAGCTCCGACAGTATCTCCTACGAGCAGTACTTC. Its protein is CASSSDSISYEQYF.

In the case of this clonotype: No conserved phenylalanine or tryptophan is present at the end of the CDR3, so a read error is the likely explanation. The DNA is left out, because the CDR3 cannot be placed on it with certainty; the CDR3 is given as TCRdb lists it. The chain's CDR3 is CASSLGVRLI. This chain links TRBV7-9 with TRBJ2-3; TRBD1 was called by the table and not checked on the DNA. Germline values: CDR1 SEHNR, CDR2 FQNEAQ (reference sequence). The CDR3 extends over 10 residues, inclusive of both ends.

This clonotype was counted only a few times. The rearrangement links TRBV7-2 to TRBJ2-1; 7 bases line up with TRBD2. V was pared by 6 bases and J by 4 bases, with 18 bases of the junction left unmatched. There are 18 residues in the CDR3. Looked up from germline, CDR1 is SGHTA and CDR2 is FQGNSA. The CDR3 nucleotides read TGTGCCAGCAGACCACGGCGCGGGAGCGGAGATTTTTACAATGAGCAGTTCTTC. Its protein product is CASRPRRGSGDFYNEQFF.

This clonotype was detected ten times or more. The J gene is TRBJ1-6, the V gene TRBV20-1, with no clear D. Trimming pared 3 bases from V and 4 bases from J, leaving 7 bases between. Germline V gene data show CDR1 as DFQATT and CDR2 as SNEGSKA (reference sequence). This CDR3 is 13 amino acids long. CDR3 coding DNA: TGCAGTGCTAGGCGGGATTATAATTCACCCCTCCACTTT. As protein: CSARRDYNSPLHF.

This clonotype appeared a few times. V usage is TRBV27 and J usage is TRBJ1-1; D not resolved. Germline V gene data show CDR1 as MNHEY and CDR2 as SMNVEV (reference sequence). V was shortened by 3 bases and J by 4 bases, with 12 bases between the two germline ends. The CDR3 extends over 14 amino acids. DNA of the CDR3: TGTGCCAGCAGTTTGTCTGGGATTCTCACTGAAGCTTTCTTT. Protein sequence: CASSLSGILTEAFF.

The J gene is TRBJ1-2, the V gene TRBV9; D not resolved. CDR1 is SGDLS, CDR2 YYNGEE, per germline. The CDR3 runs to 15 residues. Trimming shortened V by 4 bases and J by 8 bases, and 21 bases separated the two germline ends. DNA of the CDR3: TGTGCCAGCAGCTTAAACCGGGAGCTGGGGTGGGGCTACACCTTC. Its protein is CASSLNRELGWGYTF.

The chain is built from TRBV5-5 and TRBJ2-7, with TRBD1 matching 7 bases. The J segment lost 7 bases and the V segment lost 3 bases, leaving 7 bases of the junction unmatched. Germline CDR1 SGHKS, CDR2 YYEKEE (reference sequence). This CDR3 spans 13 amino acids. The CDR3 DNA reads TGTGCCAGCAGCTCTGGGACAGCCCGGGAGCAGTACTTC. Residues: CASSSGTAREQYF.

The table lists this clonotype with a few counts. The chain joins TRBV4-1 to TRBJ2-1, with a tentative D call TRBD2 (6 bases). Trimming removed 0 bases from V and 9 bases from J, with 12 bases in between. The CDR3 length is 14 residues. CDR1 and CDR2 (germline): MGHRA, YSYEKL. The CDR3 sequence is CASSQDGEESEQFF. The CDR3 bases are TGCGCCAGCAGCCAAGATGGGGAGGAAAGTGAGCAGTTCTTC.

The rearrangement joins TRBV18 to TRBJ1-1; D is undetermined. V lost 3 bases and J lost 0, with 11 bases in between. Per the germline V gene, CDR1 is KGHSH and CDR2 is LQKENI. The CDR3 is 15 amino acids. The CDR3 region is CASSPDYRLNTEAFF. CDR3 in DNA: TGTGCCAGCTCACCCGATTACAGACTGAACACTGAAGCTTTCTTT.

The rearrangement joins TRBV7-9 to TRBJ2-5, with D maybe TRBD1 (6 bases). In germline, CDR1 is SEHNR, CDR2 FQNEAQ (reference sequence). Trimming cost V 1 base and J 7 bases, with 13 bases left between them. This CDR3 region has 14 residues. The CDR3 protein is CASSLVTGPVTQYF. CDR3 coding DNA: TGTGCCAGCAGCTTAGTGACAGGCCCGGTGACCCAGTACTTC.

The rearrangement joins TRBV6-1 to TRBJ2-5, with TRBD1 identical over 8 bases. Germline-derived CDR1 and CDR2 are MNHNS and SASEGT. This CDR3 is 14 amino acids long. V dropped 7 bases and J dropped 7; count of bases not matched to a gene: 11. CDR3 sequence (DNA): TGTGCCAGCAACATTGGACAGGGATACGTGACCCAGTACTTC. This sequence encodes CASNIGQGYVTQYF.

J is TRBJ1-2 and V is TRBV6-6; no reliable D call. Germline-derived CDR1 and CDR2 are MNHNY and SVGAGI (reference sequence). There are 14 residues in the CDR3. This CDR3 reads CVTWPGSTNYGYTF. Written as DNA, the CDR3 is TGTGTCACCTGGCCGGGGAGCACTAACTATGGCTACACCTTC.

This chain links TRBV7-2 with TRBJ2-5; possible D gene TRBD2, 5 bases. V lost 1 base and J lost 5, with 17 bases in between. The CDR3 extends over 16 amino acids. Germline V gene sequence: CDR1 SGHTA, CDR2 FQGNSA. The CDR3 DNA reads TGTGCCAGCAGCTTAGGCCTACTCCCCTCGGGGGAGACCCAGTACTTC. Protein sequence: CASSLGLLPSGETQYF.

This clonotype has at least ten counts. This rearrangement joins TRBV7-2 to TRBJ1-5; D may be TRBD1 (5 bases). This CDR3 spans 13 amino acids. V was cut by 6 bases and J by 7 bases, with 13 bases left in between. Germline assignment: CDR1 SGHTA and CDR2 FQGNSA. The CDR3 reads CASSPGPGQPQHF. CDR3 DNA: TGTGCCAGCAGTCCGGGGCCGGGCCAGCCCCAGCATTTT.

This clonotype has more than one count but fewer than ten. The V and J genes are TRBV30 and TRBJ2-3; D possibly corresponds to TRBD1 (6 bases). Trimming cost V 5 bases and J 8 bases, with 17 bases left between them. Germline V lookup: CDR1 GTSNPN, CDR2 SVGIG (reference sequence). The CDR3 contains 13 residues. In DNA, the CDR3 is TGTGCCTGGGGCCGGGACCTACAGGGTACGCAGTATTTT. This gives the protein CAWGRDLQGTQYF.

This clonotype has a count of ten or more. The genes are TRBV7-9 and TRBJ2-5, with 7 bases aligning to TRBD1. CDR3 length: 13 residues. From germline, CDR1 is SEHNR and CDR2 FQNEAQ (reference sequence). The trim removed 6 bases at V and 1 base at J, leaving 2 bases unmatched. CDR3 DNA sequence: TGTGCCAGCAGGAGGGACAGCCAAGAGACCCAGTACTTC. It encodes CASRRDSQETQYF.